This TCR beta chain derives from a study of CD4 T cell repertoires in COVID-19. On the study more broadly: Other coronavirus spike proteins restimulated relabeled CFSE-low cells expanded with IL-2 for around 10 days. Findings and caveats of the study: In SARS-CoV and/or HKU1 spike cultures, between roughly 7 and 27% of SARS-CoV-2 clonotypes reappeared. Sharing of several most expanded SARS-CoV-2-reactive clonotypes across memory subsets suggested intraclonal diversification.

Sequencing used immunoSEQ multiplex PCR; TCRdb keeps in-frame clones, though not all of them. The sample consists of tens of thousands of clones, roughly 91% of them appearing once. Comment on this clone: Its antigen is undetermined.

CDR1 LNHDA and CDR2 SQIVND come from the germline V gene (reference sequence). The CDR3 runs to 13 residues. Between the trimmed V and J ends, which lost 5 bases and 1 base, there was a span of 8 bases. Sequencing was done directly on freshly isolated, uncultured memory T cells. The clonotype was recovered from a human donor who had COVID-19. The specimen comprised central memory CD4+ T cells from blood, sampled before the COVID-19 pandemic. The chain is built from TRBV19 and TRBJ1-1; D remains ambiguous. The CDR3 bases are TGTGCCAGTAGTCCGACACAGAACACTGAAGCTTTCTTT. This encodes CASSPTQNTEAFF.